The T cell receptor beta chain described here comes from a study of shared clonotypes between healthy human individuals. Study summary: Per-donor plates numbered three CD4 naive, three CD4 memory, two CD8 naive and one CD8 memory.

In the naive CD8 group, cells lacked CD45RO and were positively selected for CCR7, so terminally differentiated effector memory CD45RA+ cells were left out. The CDR3 length is 12 residues. Germline V CDR1 and CDR2: GTSNPN, SVGIG (reference sequence). Trimming left V 5 bases short and J 0 bases short, with 8 bases between. Findings of the study overall: Lower generation probabilities were found for non-shared clonotypes than for those shared by all four donors. Large depth notwithstanding, sorted-subset sequencing proved incomplete by rarefaction.

The method was immunoSEQ multiplex PCR; TCRdb's version includes in-frame clones alone and lacks a portion of them. In the table there are about 2.2 million clones, 93% of which are singletons. A note on this clone: Its antigen is as yet unknown.

The source of this sequence is a man between 18 and 29 years old in good health. Some clones in this sample may be carry-over from other donors' samples. The sequenced material came from naive CD8+ T cells from PBMCs. The chain links TRBV30 to TRBJ2-7, with D possibly TRBD1 on 6 matching bases. CDR3 coding DNA: TGTGCCTGGGGACAGACCTCCTACGAGCAGTACTTC. Protein product: CAWGQTSYEQYF.